This T cell receptor beta chain comes out of a study of blood T cell repertoires in COVID-19. This clone was observed once. TCRdb's table, derived via immunoSEQ multiplex PCR, lists solely in-frame clones and lacks some. This sample has 150,000 to 200,000 clones, with almost 85% found just once. This TCR came from a man aged 50 or older who had recovered from COVID-19. Sequencing used PBMCs or T cells enriched from blood (not recorded which).

The DNA for the CDR3 is TGTGCCAGCAGTCTTACTAGCCCCGGGGAGCTGTTTTTT. Amino acid sequence: CASSLTSPGELFF. This sequence joins TRBV2 and TRBJ2-2, with D possibly TRBD2 on 6 matching bases. This CDR3 spans 13 amino acids. V shed 5 bases and J shed 6 bases, with 10 bases lying between them. Germline V gene sequence: CDR1 SNHLY, CDR2 FYNNEI.